This T cell receptor (beta chain) was observed in a study of T cells in tuberculosis. As for the study in general: In South Africa, adults with active tuberculosis were compared with IGRA-negative and latently infected IGRA-positive adolescents.

Some clones are missing from TCRdb's copy, which holds only in-frame ones; the method was immunoSEQ multiplex PCR. The sample consists of tens of thousands of clones, less than 98% of them appearing once. Looked up from germline, CDR1 is SGHAT and CDR2 is FQNNGV. This CDR3 spans 17 amino acids. Trimming cost V 5 bases and J 6 bases; bases outside gene matches: 10. Sequencing was carried out using PBMCs. This chain links TRBV11-2 with TRBJ2-2; 12 nucleotides agree with TRBD1. The origin of this receptor is a donor aged 10-29 years with latent tuberculosis or without tuberculosis infection. CDR3 sequence: CASSPGTGGRYAGELFF. CDR3 nucleotides: TGTGCCAGCAGCCCGGGGACAGGGGGCCGATATGCCGGGGAGCTGTTTTTT.